These 26 T cell receptor beta chains were all obtained from the same sample, sequenced in a study of cytomegalovirus exposure and HLA in healthy donors. PCR employed 60 Vbeta and 13 Jbeta primers. Method: immunoSEQ multiplex PCR; TCRdb's copy keeps in-frame clones and lacks some. The sample lists around 70,000 clones, roughly 81% occurring once. Material for sequencing was PBMCs. These receptors were collected from a human donor in good health.

This chain links TRBV6-5 with TRBJ2-7; TRBD1 matches 8 bases. Germline CDR1 is MNHEY and CDR2 is SVGAGI. This CDR3 region has 15 residues. The trim removed 5 bases at V and 5 bases at J, leaving 11 bases unmatched. For the CDR3, the DNA is TGTGCCAGCAGTGGTGTCGAGACAGGGGCCGACGAGCAGTACTTC. This gives the protein CASSGVETGADEQYF.

The rearrangement joins TRBV9 to TRBJ2-1; TRBD2 agrees at 7 bases. Germline CDR1 and CDR2: SGDLS and YYNGEE. This CDR3 spans 16 amino acids. V shed 4 bases, J shed 5 bases, and the junction held 12 bases outside the gene matches. CDR3 DNA: TGTGCCAGCAGCACCCCCGGGGCGGGGGAAGACAATGAGCAGTTCTTC. It specifies CASSTPGAGEDNEQFF.

V gene TRBV6-5 combines with J gene TRBJ2-5; D unresolved. CDR1 is MNHEY and CDR2 is SVGAGI in the germline V gene. Trimming took 0 bases from V and 5 from J, leaving 7 bases between them. This CDR3 contains 13 residues. The DNA for the CDR3 is TGTGCCAGCAGTTACTCAACAGCCGAGACCCAGTACTTC. Translating gives CASSYSTAETQYF.

The chain uses TRBV7-2 and TRBJ1-5; D is undetermined. Germline V gene lookup returns CDR1 SGHTA and CDR2 FQGNSA. This CDR3 spans 13 amino acids. V lost 1 base and J lost 11, with 12 bases in between. Here the CDR3 reads CASSLGDYRAQHF. DNA for the CDR3: TGTGCCAGCAGCTTAGGTGACTATCGGGCCCAGCATTTT.

This clone was counted only a few times. This chain uses TRBV5-1 with TRBJ2-5, with 7 nucleotides matching TRBD2. Trimming took 7 bases from V and 2 from J; bases not matched to a gene: 11. CDR3 length: 15 residues. CDR1 and CDR2 from the germline V gene are SGHRS and YFSETQ. The CDR3 DNA reads TGCGCCAGCGGGGAGGCTAGCGGTTTACAAGAGACCCAGTACTTC. Encoded protein: CASGEASGLQETQYF.

The rearrangement uses TRBV5-6 and TRBJ2-1; D is possibly TRBD2 (6 bases). Germline CDR1 SGHDT, CDR2 YYEEEE. Trimming removed 0 bases at V and 4 bases at J, with 14 bases between. The CDR3 length is 16 residues. Here the CDR3 DNA reads TGTGCCAGCAGCTTGGTTGGAGTAGCGGTTTACAATGAGCAGTTCTTC. As protein: CASSLVGVAVYNEQFF.

The sample holds a few counts of this clone. This chain joins TRBV9 and TRBJ1-1, with D possibly TRBD1 on 6 matching bases. The CDR3 is 16 amino acids. The V and J ends lost 4 bases and 0 bases respectively, with 16 bases between them. CDR1 SGDLS and CDR2 YYNGEE come from the germline V gene. This chain's CDR3 is CASSPKGTLMNTEAFF. The CDR3 coding sequence is TGTGCCAGCAGCCCAAAGGGGACACTCATGAACACTGAAGCTTTCTTT.

This sequence joins TRBV6-5 and TRBJ1-2; TRBD1 matches 7 bases. Trimming removed 2 bases from V and 8 bases from J; junction bases left unmatched: 8. This CDR3 is 14 amino acids long. Germline V gene data show CDR1 as MNHEY and CDR2 as SVGAGI. CDR3 protein: CASSYRRQGGGYTF. The CDR3 DNA reads TGTGCCAGCAGTTACCGACGACAGGGTGGAGGCTACACCTTC.

V gene TRBV9 combines with J gene TRBJ1-2; D is ambiguous. V lost 1 base and J 10 bases, leaving 11 bases between the germline ends. Germline CDR1 and CDR2: SGDLS and YYNGEE. The CDR3 has 12 amino acids. CDR3 protein: CASSVSNSYYTF. For the CDR3, the DNA is TGTGCCAGCAGCGTATCAAATAGTTACTACACCTTC.

This chain joins TRBV2 and TRBJ2-3, with 10 positions matching TRBD1. With 7 bases clipped from V and 0 bases from J, the junction kept 4 bases outside the gene matches. The CDR3 consists of 15 residues. The germline gives CDR1 SNHLY, CDR2 FYNNEI. Here the CDR3 DNA reads TGTGCCAGCACTCAGGGACAGGGGAGCACAGATACGCAGTATTTT. This gives the protein CASTQGQGSTDTQYF.

V is TRBV7-2 and J is TRBJ2-3; 7 nucleotides agree with TRBD1. Germline V lookup: CDR1 SGHTA, CDR2 FQGNSA. With V trimmed by 7 bases and J by 5 bases, 6 bases remained unmatched. The CDR3 has 13 amino acids. CDR3 sequence: CASTIYRGDTQYF. CDR3 DNA sequence: TGTGCCAGCACTATCTACAGGGGAGATACGCAGTATTTT.

This clone was counted only a few times. The chain uses TRBV4-2 and TRBJ1-2; D unclear. Germline V gene data show CDR1 as LGHNA and CDR2 as YNFKEQ. Trimming removed 3 bases at V and 2 bases at J, with 4 bases between. The CDR3 covers 12 residues. In DNA, the CDR3 is TGTGCCAGCAGCCAGGGCAACTATGGCTACACCTTC. Its protein is CASSQGNYGYTF.

In this sample, this clone turned up a few times. This rearrangement joins TRBV6-5 to TRBJ2-7, with D maybe TRBD1 (6 bases). Trimming cost V 8 bases and J 1 base, with 15 bases left between them. Germline lookup yields CDR1 MNHEY and CDR2 SVGAGI. The CDR3 consists of 14 residues. The CDR3 bases are TGTGCCAGCGGAACCGGAAGGGGGTCCTACGAGCAGTACTTC. Translation: CASGTGRGSYEQYF.

This clone is a singleton in its sample. V usage is TRBV6-1 and J usage is TRBJ2-5; D remains unclear. V lost 7 bases and J 2 bases, leaving 5 bases between the germline ends. CDR1 and CDR2 (germline): MNHNS, SASEGT. The CDR3 covers 11 residues. The CDR3 DNA reads as TGTGCCAGCAATTTACAAGAGACCCAGTACTTC. Residues: CASNLQETQYF.

The chain has TRBV6-5 and TRBJ2-1; D unresolved. The germline CDR1 and CDR2 sequences are MNHEY and SVGAGI. The CDR3 totals 13 residues. V lost 8 bases and J 4 bases, leaving 12 bases between the germline ends. CDR3 nucleotide sequence: TGTGCCAGCCGTTTCGCGGCTTACAATGAGCAGTTCTTC. Encoded protein: CASRFAAYNEQFF.

This chain connects TRBV7-9 to TRBJ1-3; D is unresolved. CDR1 is SEHNR and CDR2 is FQNEAQ in the germline V gene (reference sequence). The CDR3 extends over 13 amino acids. Trimming took off 2 bases at V and 9 bases at J, with 11 bases between the two ends. In DNA form, the CDR3 reads TGTGCCAGCAGCTTATCCGAGAGTGGCACCATATATTTT. Amino acid sequence: CASSLSESGTIYF.

This chain joins TRBV4-2 and TRBJ2-7; 7 bases agree with TRBD1. This CDR3 contains 14 residues. Losses at the gene ends were 4 bases for V and 1 base for J; bases not matched to a gene: 4. Germline CDR1 LGHNA, CDR2 YNFKEQ. For the CDR3, the DNA is TGTGCCAGCAGCCTGGACAGGAGTTCCTACGAGCAGTACTTC. This codes for CASSLDRSSYEQYF.

This clone was detected a few times. V gene TRBV5-1 combines with J gene TRBJ2-3; 8 nucleotides agree with TRBD2. With 5 bases clipped from V and 0 bases from J, the junction kept 2 bases outside the gene matches. This CDR3 is 14 amino acids long. The germline V gene encodes CDR1 SGHRS and CDR2 YFSETQ. The CDR3 sequence: CASSTSGSTDTQYF. The DNA for the CDR3 is TGCGCCAGCAGTACTAGCGGAAGCACAGATACGCAGTATTTT. The whole variable domain, remainder taken from reference TRBV5-1 and TRBJ2-3, is KAGVTQTPRYLIKTRGQQVTLSCSPISGHRSVSWYQQTPGQGLQFLFEYFSETQRNKGNFPGRFSGRQFSNSRSEMNVSTLELGDSALYLCASSTSGSTDTQYFGPGTRLTVL.

This clone was observed a single time. The chain employs TRBV7-9 and TRBJ2-5; D gene unclear. Trimming shortened V by 3 bases and J by 0 bases, and 5 bases separated the two germline ends. In germline, CDR1 is SEHNR, CDR2 FQNEAQ (reference sequence). This CDR3 contains 13 residues. CDR3 sequence: CASSFNNQETQYF. The CDR3 nucleotides read TGTGCCAGCAGCTTTAACAACCAAGAGACCCAGTACTTC.

This clone appeared a few times. The chain employs TRBV7-9 and TRBJ2-1, with 7 bases that match TRBD2. Germline CDR1 and CDR2: SEHNR and FQNEAQ (reference sequence). V was clipped by 4 bases and J by 6 bases; unmatched bases: 12. This CDR3 spans 16 amino acids. The CDR3 protein is CASSSSPGLQRNEQFF. The CDR3 DNA reads TGTGCCAGCAGCTCCAGCCCGGGACTACAACGCAATGAGCAGTTCTTC.

This clone has just one count. The rearrangement uses TRBV7-3 and TRBJ2-7, with D perhaps TRBD1 (5 bases). The germline V gene encodes CDR1 SGHTA and CDR2 FQGTGA. Deletions cut 2 bases from V and 4 bases from J, with 15 bases between. CDR3 length: 15 residues. CDR3 sequence (DNA): TGTGCCAGCAGCTTACAGGGTGGTACAGGATACGAGCAGTACTTC. This translates into CASSLQGGTGYEQYF.

The chain recombines TRBV5-4 with TRBJ2-7; 7 bases match TRBD1. V lost 2 bases, J lost 3 bases, and 8 bases stayed unmatched. This CDR3 has 15 residues. Germline assignment: CDR1 SGHNT and CDR2 YYREEE (reference sequence). For the CDR3, the DNA is TGTGCCAGCAGCTTTTACGGGACAGAACGCTACGAGCAGTACTTC. Translating it yields CASSFYGTERYEQYF.

The chain couples TRBV7-3 to TRBJ2-1; no firm D call. Per germline, CDR1 SGHTA and CDR2 FQGTGA. The CDR3 spans 14 residues. Trimming cost V 5 bases and J 3 bases, with 11 bases left between them. The CDR3 coding sequence is TGTGCCAGCAGCCCTTCAGCAGGCTACAATGAGCAGTTCTTC. It encodes CASSPSAGYNEQFF. Together with reference TRBV7-3 and TRBJ2-1, the CDR3 gives the full variable domain: GAGVSQTPSNKVTEKGKYVELRCDPISGHTALYWYRQSLGQGPEFLIYFQGTGAADDSGLPNDRFFAVRPEGSVSTLKIQRTERGDSAVYLCASSPSAGYNEQFFGPGTRLTVL.

This chain connects TRBV27 to TRBJ2-1; 11 bases align to TRBD2. Trimming removed 8 bases from V and 7 bases from J; junction bases left unmatched: 7. CDR3 length: 14 residues. Germline V CDR1 and CDR2: MNHEY, SMNVEV (reference sequence). The CDR3 region has the DNA TGTGCCAGCCTTAGCGGGAGGGCCATGAATGAGCAGTTCTTC. Translating gives CASLSGRAMNEQFF.

Only a few counts were recorded for this clone. The chain has TRBV7-6 and TRBJ1-1; 8 nucleotides agree with TRBD1. CDR1 is SGHVS, CDR2 FNYEAQ, per germline. CDR3 length equals 15 residues. V lost 5 bases to trimming and J lost 6 bases; unmatched junction nucleotides: 11. CDR3 DNA: TGTGCCAGCAGCATCGGCTCAGGGGGCCACGCTGAAGCTTTCTTT. Translation: CASSIGSGGHAEAFF. Filled out from reference TRBV7-6 and TRBJ1-1, the complete variable domain reads GAGVSQSPRYKVTKRGQDVALRCDPISGHVSLYWYRQALGQGPEFLTYFNYEAQQDKSGLPNDRFSAERPEGSISTLTIQRTEQRDSAMYRCASSIGSGGHAEAFFGQGTRLTVV.

The chain recombines TRBV28 with TRBJ1-4; D is unclear. Trimming took off 6 bases at V and 6 bases at J, with 14 bases between the two ends. The CDR3 runs to 14 residues. Germline CDR1 is MDHEN and CDR2 is SYDVKM. CDR3 nucleotide sequence: TGTGCCAGCAGCCCCCTATCCACCGATGAAAAACTGTTTTTT. It encodes CASSPLSTDEKLFF.